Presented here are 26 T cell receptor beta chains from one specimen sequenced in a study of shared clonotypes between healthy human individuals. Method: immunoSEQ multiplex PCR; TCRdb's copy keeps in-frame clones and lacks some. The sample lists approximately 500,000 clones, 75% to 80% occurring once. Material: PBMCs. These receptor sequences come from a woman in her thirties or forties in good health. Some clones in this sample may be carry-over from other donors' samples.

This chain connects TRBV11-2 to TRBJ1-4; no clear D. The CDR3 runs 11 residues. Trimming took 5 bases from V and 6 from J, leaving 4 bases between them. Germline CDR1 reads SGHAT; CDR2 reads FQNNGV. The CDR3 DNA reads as TGTGCCAGCAGCGATTATGAAAAACTGTTTTTT. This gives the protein CASSDYEKLFF.

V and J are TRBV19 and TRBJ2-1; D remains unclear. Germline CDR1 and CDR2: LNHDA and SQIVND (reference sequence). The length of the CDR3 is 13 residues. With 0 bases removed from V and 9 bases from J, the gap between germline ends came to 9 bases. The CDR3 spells CASSIDRPAEQFF. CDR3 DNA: TGTGCCAGTAGTATAGACAGGCCCGCTGAGCAGTTCTTC. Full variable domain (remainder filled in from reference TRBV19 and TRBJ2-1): DGGITQSPKYLFRKEGQNVTLSCEQNLNHDAMYWYRQDPGQGLRLIYYSQIVNDFQKGDIAEGYSVSREKKESFPLTVTSAQKNPTAFYLCASSIDRPAEQFFGPGTRLTVL.

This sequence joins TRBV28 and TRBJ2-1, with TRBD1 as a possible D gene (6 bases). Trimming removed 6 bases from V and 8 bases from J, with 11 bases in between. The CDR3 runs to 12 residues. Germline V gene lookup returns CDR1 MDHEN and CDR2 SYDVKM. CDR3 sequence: CASSPTGHEQFF. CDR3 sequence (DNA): TGTGCCAGCAGCCCTACAGGGCATGAGCAGTTCTTC.

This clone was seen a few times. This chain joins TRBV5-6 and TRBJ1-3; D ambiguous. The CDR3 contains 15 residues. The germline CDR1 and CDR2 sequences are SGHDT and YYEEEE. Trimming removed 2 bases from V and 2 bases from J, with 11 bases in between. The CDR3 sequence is CASSLGQTTGNTIYF. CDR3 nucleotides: TGTGCCAGCAGCTTAGGGCAGACAACTGGAAACACCATATATTTT.

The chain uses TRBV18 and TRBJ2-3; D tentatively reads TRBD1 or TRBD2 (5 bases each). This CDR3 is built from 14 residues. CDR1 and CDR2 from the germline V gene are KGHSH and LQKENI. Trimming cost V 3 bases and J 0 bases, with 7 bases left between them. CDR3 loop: CASSPGESTDTQYF. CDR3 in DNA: TGTGCCAGCTCACCGGGGGAGAGCACAGATACGCAGTATTTT.

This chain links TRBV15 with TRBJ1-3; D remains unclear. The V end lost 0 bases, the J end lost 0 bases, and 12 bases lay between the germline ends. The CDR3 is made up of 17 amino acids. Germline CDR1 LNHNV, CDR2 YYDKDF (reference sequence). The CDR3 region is CATSRDLGEHSGNTIYF. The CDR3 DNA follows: TGTGCCACCAGCAGAGATCTGGGCGAACACTCTGGAAACACCATATATTTT.

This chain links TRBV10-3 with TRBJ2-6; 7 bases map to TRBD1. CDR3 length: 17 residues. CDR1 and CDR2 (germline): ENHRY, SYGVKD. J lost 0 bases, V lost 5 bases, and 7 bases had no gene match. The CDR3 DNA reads TGTGCCATCAGTCCTTCTGCAGGGGGCTCTGGGGCCAACGTCCTGACTTTC. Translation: CAISPSAGGSGANVLTF.

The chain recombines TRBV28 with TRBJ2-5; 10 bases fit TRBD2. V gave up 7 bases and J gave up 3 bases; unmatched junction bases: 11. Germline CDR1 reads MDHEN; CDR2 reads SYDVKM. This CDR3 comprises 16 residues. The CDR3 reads CASTTGLALGEETQYF. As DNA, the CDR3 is TGTGCCAGCACAACGGGACTAGCGTTAGGAGAAGAGACCCAGTACTTC.

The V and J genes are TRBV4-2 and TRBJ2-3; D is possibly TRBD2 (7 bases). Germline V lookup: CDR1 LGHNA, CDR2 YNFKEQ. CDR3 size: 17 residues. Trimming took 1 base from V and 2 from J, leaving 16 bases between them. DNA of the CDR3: TGTGCCAGCAGCCAAGTCCGGGGGGCCCCGGACACAGATACGCAGTATTTT. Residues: CASSQVRGAPDTDTQYF.

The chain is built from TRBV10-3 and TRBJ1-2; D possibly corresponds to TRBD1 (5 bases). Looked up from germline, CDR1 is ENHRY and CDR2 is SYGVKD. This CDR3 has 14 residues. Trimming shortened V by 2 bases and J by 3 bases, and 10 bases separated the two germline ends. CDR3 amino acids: CAISERQGDYGYTF. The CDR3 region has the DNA TGTGCCATCAGTGAGCGGCAGGGAGACTATGGCTACACCTTC.

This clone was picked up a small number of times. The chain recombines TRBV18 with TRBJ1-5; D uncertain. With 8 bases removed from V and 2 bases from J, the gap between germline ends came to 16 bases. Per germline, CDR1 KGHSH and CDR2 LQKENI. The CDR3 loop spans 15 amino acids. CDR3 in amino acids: CASARSVGGNQPQHF. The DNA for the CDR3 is TGTGCCAGCGCGCGATCGGTGGGAGGCAATCAGCCCCAGCATTTT.

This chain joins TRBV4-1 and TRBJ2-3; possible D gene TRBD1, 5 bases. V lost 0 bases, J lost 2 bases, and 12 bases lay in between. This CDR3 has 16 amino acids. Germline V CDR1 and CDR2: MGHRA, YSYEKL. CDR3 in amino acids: CASSQEGAGFTDTQYF. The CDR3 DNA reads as TGCGCCAGCAGCCAAGAAGGGGCCGGATTCACAGATACGCAGTATTTT.

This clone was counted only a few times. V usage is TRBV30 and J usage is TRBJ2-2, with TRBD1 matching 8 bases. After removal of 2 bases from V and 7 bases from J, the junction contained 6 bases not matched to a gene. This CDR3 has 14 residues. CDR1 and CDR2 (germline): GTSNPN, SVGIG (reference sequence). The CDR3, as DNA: TGTGCCTGGAGTTTGACAGGGGCAGTCGGGGAGCTGTTTTTT. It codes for CAWSLTGAVGELFF.

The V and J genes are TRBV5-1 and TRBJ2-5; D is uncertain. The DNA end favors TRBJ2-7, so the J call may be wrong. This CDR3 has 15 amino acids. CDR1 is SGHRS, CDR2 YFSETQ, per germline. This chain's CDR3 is CASSESGGRSYEQYF. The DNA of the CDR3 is TGCGCCAGCAGCGAATCGGGTGGACGTTCCTACGAGCAGTACTTC.

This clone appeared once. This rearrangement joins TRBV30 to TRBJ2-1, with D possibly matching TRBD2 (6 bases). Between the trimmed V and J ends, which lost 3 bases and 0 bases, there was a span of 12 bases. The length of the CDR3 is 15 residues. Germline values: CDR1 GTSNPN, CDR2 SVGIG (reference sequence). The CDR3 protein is CAWRPTSSSYNEQFF. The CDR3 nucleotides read TGTGCCTGGAGGCCCACTAGCAGCTCCTACAATGAGCAGTTCTTC.

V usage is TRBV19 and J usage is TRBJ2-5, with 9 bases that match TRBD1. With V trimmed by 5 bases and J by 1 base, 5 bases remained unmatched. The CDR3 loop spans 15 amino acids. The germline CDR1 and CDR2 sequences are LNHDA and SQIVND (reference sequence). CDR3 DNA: TGTGCCAGTAGTGAGCGACAGGGGGGCCAAGAGACCCAGTACTTC. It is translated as CASSERQGGQETQYF.

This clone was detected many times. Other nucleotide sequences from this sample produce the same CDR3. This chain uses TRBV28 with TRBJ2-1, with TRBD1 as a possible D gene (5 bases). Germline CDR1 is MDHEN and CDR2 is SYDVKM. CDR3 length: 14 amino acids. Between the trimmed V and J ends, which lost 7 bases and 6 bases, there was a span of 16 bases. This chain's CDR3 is CASTLGASGNEQFF. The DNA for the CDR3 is TGTGCCAGCACCCTTGGGGCTAGTGGCAATGAGCAGTTCTTC.

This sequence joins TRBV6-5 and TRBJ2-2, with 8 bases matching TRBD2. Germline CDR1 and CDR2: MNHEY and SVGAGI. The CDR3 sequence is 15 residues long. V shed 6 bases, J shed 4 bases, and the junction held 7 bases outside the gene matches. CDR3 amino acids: CASRRGGGRTGELFF. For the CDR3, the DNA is TGTGCCAGCAGACGAGGCGGGGGGCGCACCGGGGAGCTGTTTTTT.

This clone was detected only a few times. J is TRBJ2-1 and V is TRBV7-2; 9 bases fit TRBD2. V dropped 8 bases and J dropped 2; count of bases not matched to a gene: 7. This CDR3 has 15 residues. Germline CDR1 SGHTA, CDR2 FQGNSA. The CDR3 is CASARLADTYNEQFF. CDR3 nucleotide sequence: TGTGCCAGCGCAAGACTAGCGGATACCTACAATGAGCAGTTCTTC.

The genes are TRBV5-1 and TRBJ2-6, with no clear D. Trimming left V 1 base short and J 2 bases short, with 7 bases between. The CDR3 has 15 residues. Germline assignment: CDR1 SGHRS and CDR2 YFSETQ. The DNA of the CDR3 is TGCGCCAGCAGCTTGAGGACCACTGGGGCCAACGTCCTGACTTTC. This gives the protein CASSLRTTGANVLTF.

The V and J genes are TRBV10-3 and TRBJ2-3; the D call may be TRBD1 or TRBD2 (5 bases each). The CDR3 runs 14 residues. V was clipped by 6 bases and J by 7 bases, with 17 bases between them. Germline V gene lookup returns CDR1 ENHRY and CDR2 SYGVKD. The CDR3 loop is CAIRPGLGENTQYF. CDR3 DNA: TGTGCCATCAGACCGGGGCTAGGGGAGAATACGCAGTATTTT.

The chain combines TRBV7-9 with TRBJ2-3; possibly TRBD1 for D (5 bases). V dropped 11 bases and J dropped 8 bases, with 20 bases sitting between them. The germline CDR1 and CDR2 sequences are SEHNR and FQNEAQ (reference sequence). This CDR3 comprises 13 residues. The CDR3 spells CAGARVAAITQYF. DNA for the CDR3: TGTGCCGGGGCCAGAGTTGCCGCCATTACGCAGTATTTT.

CDR3 sequence: CATSRDLMGQTNTGELFF. The CDR3 coding sequence is TGTGCCACCAGCAGAGATCTTATGGGACAGACTAACACCGGGGAGCTGTTTTTT. The chain uses TRBV15 and TRBJ2-2; 7 bases are a match to TRBD1. Germline V gene data show CDR1 as LNHNV and CDR2 as YYDKDF (reference sequence). The CDR3 sequence is 18 residues long. The ends lost 0 bases at V and 2 bases at J; junction bases unmatched: 9.

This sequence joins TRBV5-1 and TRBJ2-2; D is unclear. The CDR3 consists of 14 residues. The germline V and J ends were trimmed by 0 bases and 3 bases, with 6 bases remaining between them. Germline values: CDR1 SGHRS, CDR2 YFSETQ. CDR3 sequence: CASSLAVHTGELFF. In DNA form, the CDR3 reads TGCGCCAGCAGCTTGGCGGTCCACACCGGGGAGCTGTTTTTT.

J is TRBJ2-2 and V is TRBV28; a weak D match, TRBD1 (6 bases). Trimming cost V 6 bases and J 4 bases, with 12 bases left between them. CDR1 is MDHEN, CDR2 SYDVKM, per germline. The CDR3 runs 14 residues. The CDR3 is CASRPLGATGELFF. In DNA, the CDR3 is TGTGCCAGCAGACCCCTGGGGGCCACCGGGGAGCTGTTTTTT. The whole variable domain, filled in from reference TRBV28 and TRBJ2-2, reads DVKVTQSSRYLVKRTGEKVFLECVQDMDHENMFWYRQDPGLGLRLIYFSYDVKMKEKGDIPEGYSVSREKKERFSLILESASTNQTSMYLCASRPLGATGELFFGEGSRLTVL.

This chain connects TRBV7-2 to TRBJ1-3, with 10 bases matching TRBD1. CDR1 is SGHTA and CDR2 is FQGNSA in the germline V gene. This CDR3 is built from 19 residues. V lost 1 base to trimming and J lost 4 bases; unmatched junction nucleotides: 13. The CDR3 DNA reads TGTGCCAGCAGCTTAGGATTGGGGACAGGGGCGCTATCAGGAAACACCATATATTTT. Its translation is CASSLGLGTGALSGNTIYF.